Included here is one T cell receptor (beta chain) sequence, with context. This specimen comes from a study of T cell changes during pregnancy in multiple sclerosis. The table came from immunoSEQ multiplex PCR; TCRdb's copy has only in-frame clones and leaves some out. In the table there are some 52,000 clones, around nine tenths of which are singletons. Germline V gives CDR1 SGHRS, CDR2 YFSETQ. The CDR3 consists of 14 residues. V lost 0 bases and J lost 7; bases outside the gene matches: 1. The J gene is TRBJ2-1, the V gene TRBV5-1; 10 bases line up with TRBD1. The material was CD4+ T cells from peripheral blood mononuclear cells, obtained before pregnancy. The source is a female donor with multiple sclerosis, enrolled in a pregnancy study. This CDR3 reads CASSLGDRGNEQFF. Written as DNA, the CDR3 is TGCGCCAGCAGCTTGGGGGACAGGGGTAATGAGCAGTTCTTC.